The TCR beta chain described here comes from a study of blood T cells in healthy people across ages. Background on the study: Using template switching, researchers captured about one barcoded beta molecule for each two T cells. Notes on the study in general: More naive CD4+ cells and higher diversity were found in long-lived than in aged donors. Roughly linearly, TCR beta diversity per million T cells fell as age increased.

Primed by a sample-barcoded 5' primer and a J-beta primer mix, a second PCR proceeded for about 7 to 12 cycles. TCRdb analysed the 5' RACE reads with MiXCR anew, one entry per CDR3 protein. The sample carries approximately 800,000 distinct CDR3 sequences, 55% to 75% recorded once. Germline V gene sequence: CDR1 SGDLS, CDR2 YYNGEE. The CDR3 consists of 14 residues. V was pared by 2 bases and J by 6 bases, with 15 bases between. For this clonotype: Its specificity is unknown.

Samples had at least 6.5 million PBMCs isolated from them. This chain uses TRBV9 with TRBJ2-7; D unclear. Sample: blood. The receptor comes from a man aged 25-40 years in good health. CDR3 nucleotides: TGTGCCAGCAGCGTGCAGGACCGACCCTCCGAGCAGTACTTC. This translates into CASSVQDRPSEQYF.